Presented here are 9 T cell receptor beta chains from one specimen sequenced in a study of T cell responses to AZD1222 COVID-19 vaccine. The assay was immunoSEQ multiplex PCR, and TCRdb's table has in-frame clones only and misses some. This table has approximately 90,000 clones, over 75% appearing once. The source material was peripheral blood, sampled on day 0 of AZD1222 vaccination. The receptor set was obtained from an adult in good health.

This clone showed up just once. The chain has TRBV29-1 and TRBJ2-1; D is unclear. Germline lookup yields CDR1 SQVTM and CDR2 ANQGSEA. V was clipped by 4 bases and J by 7 bases, with 8 bases between them. CDR3 length: 11 amino acids. DNA for the CDR3: TGCAGCGTTGGAGGTGGAAATGAGCAGTTCTTC. It codes for CSVGGGNEQFF.

V and J are TRBV18 and TRBJ1-4, with D possibly matching TRBD1 (5 bases). V was trimmed by 5 bases and J by 0 bases, leaving 10 bases between them. The CDR3 is 15 amino acids. CDR1 is KGHSH and CDR2 is LQKENI in the germline V gene. The CDR3 DNA is TGTGCCAGCTCATCCAGGGATGCAACTAATGAAAAACTGTTTTTT. Translated: CASSSRDATNEKLFF.

The J gene is TRBJ1-2, the V gene TRBV5-6, with TRBD1 as a possible D gene (5 bases). Germline CDR1 reads SGHDT; CDR2 reads YYEEEE. The ends were cut back, 0 bases at V and 8 bases at J, with 11 bases in the middle. This CDR3 contains 13 residues. The CDR3: CASSLVRGRGYTF. The CDR3 coding sequence is TGTGCCAGCAGCTTGGTAAGGGGTCGAGGCTACACCTTC.

V usage is TRBV7-3 and J usage is TRBJ1-1; the D gene is possibly TRBD1 (6 bases). Trimming removed 5 bases from V and 1 base from J, with 11 bases in between. The germline V gene has CDR1 SGHTA and CDR2 FQGTGA. CDR3 length: 14 residues. CDR3 sequence (DNA): TGTGCCAGCAGCGCGGGACAACAGAACACTGAAGCTTTCTTT. Its translation is CASSAGQQNTEAFF.

The chain joins TRBV4-1 to TRBJ1-2; D call uncertain. This CDR3 region has 16 residues. CDR1 MGHRA and CDR2 YSYEKL come from the germline V gene. V lost 1 base, J lost 2 bases, and 14 bases lay in between. The CDR3 loop is CASSQGRSSTNYGYTF. In DNA form, the CDR3 reads TGCGCCAGCAGCCAAGGGCGCAGTTCCACCAACTATGGCTACACCTTC.

The chain carries TRBV14 and TRBJ2-7; 12 bases agree with TRBD2. The V gene end was trimmed by 4 bases and the J gene end by 3 bases; junction bases not matched to a gene: 1. Germline V lookup: CDR1 SGHDN, CDR2 FVKESK. This CDR3 comprises 14 residues. This chain's CDR3 is CASSRTSGIYEQYF. The CDR3 DNA reads TGTGCCAGCAGCCGGACTAGCGGGATCTACGAGCAGTACTTC. Drawing the rest from reference TRBV14 and TRBJ2-7, the complete variable domain is EAGVTQFPSHSVIEKGQTVTLRCDPISGHDNLYWYRRVMGKEIKFLLHFVKESKQDESGMPNNRFLAERTGGTYSTLKVQPAELEDSGVYFCASSRTSGIYEQYFGPGTRLTVT.

This CDR3 reads CASSVTGDNYGYTF. The CDR3, as DNA: TGCGCCAGCAGCGTGACAGGGGATAACTATGGCTACACCTTC. The chain joins TRBV5-1 to TRBJ1-2; TRBD1 matches at 8 bases. This CDR3 has 14 amino acids. Germline CDR1 SGHRS, CDR2 YFSETQ. The junction had 3 bases not matched to a gene; V was cut back by 4 bases and J by 1 base. Combining the CDR3 with reference TRBV5-1 and TRBJ1-2 gives the whole variable domain KAGVTQTPRYLIKTRGQQVTLSCSPISGHRSVSWYQQTPGQGLQFLFEYFSETQRNKGNFPGRFSGRQFSNSRSEMNVSTLELGDSALYLCASSVTGDNYGYTFGSGTRLTVV.

V and J are TRBV3-1 (or the pseudogene TRBV3-2) and TRBJ2-5; TRBD1 matches at 7 bases. This CDR3 contains 19 residues. From germline, CDR1 is LGHDT and CDR2 YNNKEL (reference sequence). With 6 bases clipped from V and 6 bases from J, the junction kept 25 bases outside the gene matches. The CDR3 spells CASRGQYRGAGPFPKTQYF. Here the CDR3 DNA reads TGTGCCAGCAGGGGTCAGTACAGGGGCGCAGGGCCTTTCCCCAAGACCCAGTACTTC.

This clone was recorded once. The chain joins TRBV25-1 to TRBJ2-1, with D maybe TRBD2 (6 bases). The germline gives CDR1 MGHDK, CDR2 SYGVNS. V shed 1 base and J shed 4 bases, with 11 bases lying between them. This CDR3 has 15 amino acids. In nucleotides, the CDR3 is TGTGCCAGCAGTGAATTATGGCGGGAATACAATGAGCAGTTCTTC. It specifies CASSELWREYNEQFF. Variable domain in full (rest from reference TRBV25-1 and TRBJ2-1): EADIYQTPRYLVIGTGKKITLECSQTMGHDKMYWYQQDPGMELHLIHYSYGVNSTEKGDLSSESTVSRIRTEHFPLTLESARPSHTSQYLCASSELWREYNEQFFGPGTRLTVL.